This is a list of T cell receptor beta chains from one sample in a study of stem cell transplantation in POMP-related autoinflammatory disease. The repertoire was sequenced with immunoSEQ multiplex PCR; TCRdb's copy has only in-frame clones and lacks some. The sample holds 25,000 to 30,000 clones, more than 75% seen once. Here the sequenced sample was CD4+ T cells from PBMCs, taken before stem cell transplantation. The receptors come from a human donor with POMP-related autoinflammation and immune dysregulation (PRAID). The conserved cysteine and the conserved F or W are not part of the CDR3 here. A D gene is named only where the DNA matches it firmly. Clone size is given for some rows only: seen once, a few or many times, or a class if the clone is expanded.

v_call	d_call	cdr3_length	j_call	clone_size	cdr3_aa
TRBV7-9	TRBD1	15	TRBJ2-6	.	ASSVGTGGASANVLT
TRBV27	.	13	TRBJ1-1	.	ASSFRGSMNTEAF
TRBV9	TRBD1	13	TRBJ1-1	.	ASSSRDRVDTEAF
TRBV25-1	TRBD2	15	TRBJ2-1	.	ASSELRGGRAKDEQF
TRBV30	.	13	TRBJ1-1	.	AWSVAPLQSLGAF
TRBV28	.	16	TRBJ2-5	.	ASSLRLLGLGPQETQY
TRBV5-1	TRBD2	16	TRBJ2-1	.	ASSLLASSGGHYNEQF
TRBV7-4	TRBD1	16	TRBJ1-2	.	ASSVKPGQGYANYGYT
TRBV6-5	TRBD1	13	TRBJ2-2	.	ASSPTGANTGELF
TRBV28	TRBD1	14	TRBJ1-2	few	ASSLLPGQGVEGYT
TRBV19	.	11	TRBJ1-5	.	ASTTVGGQPQH
TRBV19	.	16	TRBJ1-5	.	ASSTLKAGRGENQPQH
TRBV6-1	TRBD1	13	TRBJ1-2	.	ASSDRDRASYGYT
TRBV23-1	TRBD2	15	TRBJ2-6	.	ASSHPSGRSGANVLT
TRBV6-5	.	12	TRBJ1-2	.	ASNPSDGNYGYT
TRBV6-6	.	12	TRBJ1-2	.	ASSYPGTRNGYT
TRBV29-1	TRBD2	12	TRBJ2-7	once	SVEGYGRAYEQY
TRBV10-3	.	14	TRBJ1-6	.	AISESTQGKGSPLH
TRBV7-3	.	11	TRBJ2-2	once	ASSLMVPGELF
TRBV7-3	.	12	TRBJ1-1	.	ASSLTGSKTEAF
TRBV10-3	TRBD1	12	TRBJ1-1	.	AIMDTGGSTEAF
TRBV25-1	.	11	TRBJ2-1	few	ASGRRGHNEQF
TRBV9	.	12	TRBJ2-4	.	ASSQPGLANIQY
TRBV15	TRBD1	11	TRBJ2-5	.	ATKGQGQETQY
TRBV5-4	.	12	TRBJ1-1	.	ASSFSAAGTEAF
TRBV7-9	TRBD2	14	TRBJ2-1	.	ASSRLGLAGNNEQF
TRBV5-6	TRBD2	10	TRBJ2-7	once	ASSRGGYEQY
TRBV7-9	TRBD2	16	TRBJ2-3	.	ASSLVPGLAGGPNTQY
TRBV7-3	.	12	TRBJ2-7	.	ASSLGRARGEQY
TRBV7-9	.	12	TRBJ1-4	.	ASSLMGTNEKLF
TRBV6-6	TRBD2	13	TRBJ2-7	.	ASRDPTTSAYEQY
TRBV5-6	.	12	TRBJ2-2	.	ASSQGFTTGELF
TRBV10-3	TRBD2	12	TRBJ2-7	.	AISDGGVSYEQY
TRBV9	TRBD1	11	TRBJ1-3	.	ASTTGPGNTIY
TRBV25-1	.	12	TRBJ2-5	.	ASSEWAGRETQY
TRBV5-1	TRBD1	15	TRBJ1-3	.	ASSLGDRGFSGNTIY
TRBV5-6	TRBD1	11	TRBJ1-5	.	ASSIQGARPQH
TRBV4-1	.	14	TRBJ2-3	.	ASSQVGTVRSDTQY
TRBV6-6	TRBD1	13	TRBJ2-5	.	ASSYSRGGRETQY
TRBV6-6	TRBD1	14	TRBJ2-3	.	ASSRTGGVPRDTQY
TRBV5-8	TRBD1	11	TRBJ1-5	few	ASSFAGGQPQH
TRBV6-5	.	13	TRBJ2-7	.	ASTSPVGGSYEQY
TRBV28	.	14	TRBJ1-5	.	ASSLAGVGVNQPQH
TRBV13	.	11	TRBJ2-7	.	ASSLNRVYEQY
TRBV7-9	.	11	TRBJ1-3	.	ATTPSTENTIY
TRBV7-9	.	13	TRBJ2-3	.	ASSLAARGADTQY
TRBV13	.	10	TRBJ2-2	.	ATTGNTGELF
TRBV30	.	10	TRBJ1-2	few	AWAPGVYGYT
TRBV2	.	12	TRBJ2-4	once	ASSEGLAWNIQY
TRBV27	.	12	TRBJ2-2	.	ASSSRSNTGELF
TRBV14	.	10	TRBJ2-1	.	ASSQIANEQF
TRBV10-1	TRBD2	13	TRBJ2-5	few	ASSESRSGGETQY
TRBV5-4	.	13	TRBJ1-5	few	ASSRGRGSNQPQH
TRBV5-1	.	13	TRBJ1-2	.	ASSYDRQDLYGYT